The 21 T cell receptor beta chains below all came from one sample that was sequenced in a study of T-cell memory formation after mild COVID-19. Each CDR3 protein is one row after TCRdb ran MiXCR on the 5' RACE reads. The sample holds around 300,000 distinct CDR3 sequences, about an eighth seen once. The sequenced sample consisted of PBMCs or a T cell subset sorted from them (not recorded which). Every receptor here comes from a man between 18 and 29 years old who had mild COVID-19 (a few samples of this study predate the infection). Cell type and time point are not known.

The chain couples TRBV2 to TRBJ2-7, with a possible D match to TRBD1 (7 bases). The V gene lost 1 base and the J gene lost 1 base, with 14 bases spanning the gap. The CDR3 covers 16 residues. The germline CDR1 and CDR2 sequences are SNHLY and FYNNEI. Here the CDR3 reads CASSEEAGQWSYEQYV. The CDR3 nucleotides are TGTGCCAGCAGTGAAGAGGCGGGACAGTGGTCCTACGAGCAGTACGTC.

The rearrangement uses TRBV5-1 and TRBJ1-1; D is uncertain. V was shortened by 7 bases and J by 3 bases, with 13 bases between the two germline ends. Germline V gene sequence: CDR1 SGHRS, CDR2 YFSETQ. This CDR3 is built from 13 residues. As DNA, the CDR3 is TGCGCCAGCTTCCGGAATCCGGACACTGAAGCTTTCTTT. Its protein product is CASFRNPDTEAFF.

This clonotype was recorded a few times. The chain recombines TRBV15 with TRBJ1-2; D not certain. V was trimmed by 0 bases and J by 8 bases, leaving 7 bases between them. Germline V gene lookup returns CDR1 LNHNV and CDR2 YYDKDF (reference sequence). The CDR3 extends over 12 amino acids. The CDR3 bases are TGTGCCACCAGCAGAGAAACGGGCGGCTACACCTTC. It codes for CATSRETGGYTF.

The gene calls are TRBV27 and TRBJ1-2, with D unresolved. V lost 3 bases, J lost 0 bases, and 5 bases lay in between. This CDR3 spans 13 amino acids. The germline V gene has CDR1 MNHEY and CDR2 SMNVEV (reference sequence). CDR3 amino acids: CASSFTANYGYTF. Here the CDR3 DNA reads TGTGCCAGCAGTTTCACGGCTAACTATGGCTACACCTTC.

V gene TRBV7-2 combines with J gene TRBJ2-7, with no clear D. The germline V and J ends were trimmed by 5 bases and 0 bases, with 14 bases remaining between them. The CDR3 totals 15 residues. Germline assignment: CDR1 SGHTA and CDR2 FQGNSA. This CDR3 reads CASSPGPASSYEQYF. For the CDR3, the DNA is TGTGCCAGCAGCCCGGGTCCGGCCAGCTCCTACGAGCAGTACTTC. Combining the CDR3 with reference TRBV7-2 and TRBJ2-7 gives the whole variable domain GAGVSQSPSNKVTEKGKDVELRCDPISGHTALYWYRQSLGQGLEFLIYFQGNSAPDKSGLPSDRFSAERTGGSVSTLTIQRTQQEDSAVYLCASSPGPASSYEQYFGPGTRLTVT.

The chain couples TRBV4-3 to TRBJ1-3; D is unresolved. The V end was cut by 0 bases, the J end by 2 bases, with 11 bases between. Germline V gene sequence: CDR1 LGHNA, CDR2 YSLEER. This CDR3 has 16 amino acids. The CDR3 region is CASSQDSAVPGNTIYF. CDR3 nucleotide sequence: TGCGCCAGCAGCCAAGATTCCGCAGTACCTGGAAACACCATATATTTT.

This clonotype was seen only a few times. This chain links TRBV5-1 with TRBJ2-1; 8 bases fit TRBD2. With 1 base clipped from V and 10 bases from J, the junction kept 10 bases outside the gene matches. Germline assignment: CDR1 SGHRS and CDR2 YFSETQ. This CDR3 is built from 15 residues. The CDR3 coding sequence is TGCGCCAGCAGCTTGTTTCTAGCGGGTGAAGGGGAGCAGTTCTTC. It yields the protein CASSLFLAGEGEQFF.

The chain joins TRBV2 to TRBJ1-2; D ambiguous. The V gene lost 8 bases and the J gene lost 8 bases, with 27 bases spanning the gap. CDR3 length: 16 amino acids. Germline loops: CDR1 SNHLY, CDR2 FYNNEI. The CDR3 spells CASSRGEGRKLSGYTF. CDR3 nucleotides: TGTGCCAGCTCCCGGGGAGAGGGCAGAAAGTTAAGCGGCTACACCTTC.

In this sample, this clonotype turned up a few times. The rearrangement uses TRBV18 and TRBJ1-1; 7 nucleotides align to TRBD1. The V gene end was trimmed by 4 bases and the J gene end by 3 bases; junction bases not matched to a gene: 17. Germline CDR1 and CDR2: KGHSH and LQKENI. This CDR3 has 18 amino acids. The CDR3 here is CASSRSQVQGFGDTEAFF. The CDR3 DNA sequence: TGTGCCAGCTCACGCTCCCAGGTACAGGGGTTTGGCGACACTGAAGCTTTCTTT. Combining the CDR3 with reference TRBV18 and TRBJ1-1 gives the whole variable domain NAGVMQNPRHLVRRRGQEARLRCSPMKGHSHVYWYRQLPEEGLKFMVYLQKENIIDESGMPKERFSAEFPKEGPSILRIQQVVRGDSAAYFCASSRSQVQGFGDTEAFFGQGTRLTVV.

The CDR3 here is CASSFRGQGSTDTQYF. CDR3 sequence (DNA): TGTGCCAGCAGCTTTCGTGGGCAGGGAAGCACAGATACGCAGTATTTT. The gene calls are TRBV7-6 and TRBJ2-3; perhaps TRBD1 as D (5 bases). Trimming left V 3 bases short and J 0 bases short, with 13 bases between. The CDR3 sequence is 16 residues long. CDR1 is SGHVS and CDR2 is FNYEAQ in the germline V gene. Full variable domain (remainder filled in from reference TRBV7-6 and TRBJ2-3): GAGVSQSPRYKVTKRGQDVALRCDPISGHVSLYWYRQALGQGPEFLTYFNYEAQQDKSGLPNDRFSAERPEGSISTLTIQRTEQRDSAMYRCASSFRGQGSTDTQYFGPGTRLTVL.

V is TRBV7-2 and J is TRBJ2-1; maybe TRBD2 (5 bases). Germline assignment: CDR1 SGHTA and CDR2 FQGNSA. The CDR3 is made up of 15 amino acids. Trimming shortened V by 4 bases and J by 5 bases, and 15 bases separated the two germline ends. The CDR3 region has the DNA TGTGCCAGCAGCTCACCTTCGGGAAGCCACAATGAGCAGTTCTTC. Translated: CASSSPSGSHNEQFF.

V and J are TRBV7-3 and TRBJ1-1, with a tentative D call TRBD1 (5 bases). The V end lost 5 bases, the J end lost 9 bases, and 19 bases lay between the germline ends. Germline loops: CDR1 SGHTA, CDR2 FQGTGA. This CDR3 has 14 amino acids. This CDR3 reads CASSPNWSGTKAFF. For the CDR3, the DNA is TGTGCCAGCAGCCCTAATTGGAGTGGGACCAAAGCTTTCTTT.

The chain is built from TRBV12-3 or TRBV12-4 and TRBJ2-7; the D gene is possibly TRBD1 (6 bases). The ends were cut back, 4 bases at V and 3 bases at J, with 7 bases in the middle. The CDR3 is 12 residues long. CDR3 loop: CASSWDIYEQYF. CDR3 bases: TGTGCCAGCAGTTGGGACATCTACGAGCAGTACTTC.

The chain recombines TRBV5-1 with TRBJ1-4; D may be TRBD1 (5 bases). The V gene lost 5 bases and the J gene lost 7 bases, with 15 bases spanning the gap. The germline V gene has CDR1 SGHRS and CDR2 YFSETQ. The CDR3 runs to 14 residues. The CDR3 DNA sequence: TGCGCCAGCAGTTCAACAGGTTCGGGTGAAAAACTGTTTTTT. Residues: CASSSTGSGEKLFF. Full variable domain (rest looked up from reference TRBV5-1 and TRBJ1-4): KAGVTQTPRYLIKTRGQQVTLSCSPISGHRSVSWYQQTPGQGLQFLFEYFSETQRNKGNFPGRFSGRQFSNSRSEMNVSTLELGDSALYLCASSSTGSGEKLFFGSGTQLSVL.

The chain joins TRBV18 to TRBJ1-1; D is uncertain. This CDR3 contains 12 residues. Trimming left V 6 bases short and J 1 base short, with 6 bases between. Germline CDR1 and CDR2: KGHSH and LQKENI. CDR3 coding DNA: TGTGCCAGCTCCGGCAGGAACACTGAAGCTTTCTTT. Protein sequence: CASSGRNTEAFF.

The chain employs TRBV7-2 and TRBJ2-2; 8 bases fit TRBD2. Germline CDR1 is SGHTA and CDR2 is FQGNSA. The V and J ends lost 2 bases and 5 bases, in that order; junction bases with no gene match: 4. The CDR3 has 15 residues. CDR3 region: CASSLWTSRTGELFF. Written as DNA, the CDR3 is TGTGCCAGCAGCTTATGGACTAGCCGGACCGGGGAGCTGTTTTTT.

The chain carries TRBV18 and TRBJ2-7, with D possibly called TRBD1 or TRBD2 (5 bases each). The CDR3 runs 14 residues. Germline values: CDR1 KGHSH, CDR2 LQKENI. Trimming removed 1 base at V and 2 bases at J, with 9 bases between. The chain's CDR3 is CASSPLGTAYEQYV. CDR3 sequence (DNA): TGTGCCAGCTCACCACTCGGGACCGCCTACGAGCAGTACGTC.

The chain joins TRBV7-2 to TRBJ2-1, with 8 bases identical to TRBD2. Germline CDR1 and CDR2: SGHTA and FQGNSA. The CDR3 is made up of 14 amino acids. V shed 4 bases, J shed 12 bases, and the junction held 11 bases outside the gene matches. CDR3 sequence reads: CASSSVASAGGQFF. The CDR3, as DNA: TGTGCCAGCAGCTCGGTTGCTAGCGCGGGGGGGCAGTTCTTC. Looking up the rest from reference TRBV7-2 and TRBJ2-1 gives the full variable domain: GAGVSQSPSNKVTEKGKDVELRCDPISGHTALYWYRQSLGQGLEFLIYFQGNSAPDKSGLPSDRFSAERTGGSVSTLTIQRTQQEDSAVYLCASSSVASAGGQFFGPGTRLTVL.

This clonotype was found a few times. The V call is TRBV15, the J call TRBJ2-3; 7 nucleotides align to TRBD1. From germline, CDR1 is LNHNV and CDR2 YYDKDF (reference sequence). This CDR3 spans 19 amino acids. The V segment lost 0 bases and the J segment 4 bases; nucleotides outside the gene matches: 16. The CDR3 loop is CATSREIKDWDRVSDTQYF. Here the CDR3 DNA reads TGTGCCACCAGCAGAGAAATAAAAGACTGGGACAGAGTATCAGATACGCAGTATTTT.

This clonotype was seen once. The chain employs TRBV2 and TRBJ1-1, with TRBD1 matching 11 bases. Looked up from germline, CDR1 is SNHLY and CDR2 is FYNNEI. Trimming took 0 bases from V and 0 from J; bases not matched to a gene: 6. The CDR3 length is 18 residues. This chain's CDR3 is CASSEAHRDRGMNTEAFF. CDR3 bases: TGTGCCAGCAGTGAAGCCCACCGGGACAGGGGGATGAACACTGAAGCTTTCTTT.

This clonotype was counted a few times. The rearrangement links TRBV7-9 to TRBJ2-1; 9 positions agree with TRBD1. The CDR3 consists of 15 residues. The V and J ends lost 5 bases and 3 bases, in that order; junction bases with no gene match: 5. Germline CDR1 reads SEHNR; CDR2 reads FQNEAQ (reference sequence). This CDR3 reads CASSPGQGLYNEQFF. As DNA, the CDR3 is TGTGCCAGCAGCCCCGGACAGGGGCTCTACAATGAGCAGTTCTTC.